Following are 14 T cell receptor beta chains from one sample sequenced in a study of OX40 agonist ivuxolimab in advanced cancers. Assay used: immunoSEQ multiplex PCR; TCRdb lists only in-frame clones, some missing. This table holds tens of thousands of clones, less than 90% found once. This specimen consisted of CD4+ or CD8+ T cells sorted from blood, obtained in a trial of the OX40 agonist ivuxolimab. The receptors come from an adult with an advanced solid tumor such as melanoma, head and neck, liver or kidney cancer.

The chain uses TRBV29-1 and TRBJ1-5, with D uncertain. The CDR3 has 12 residues. The germline CDR1 and CDR2 sequences are SQVTM and ANQGSEA. CDR3 protein: CGVKDGDQPQHF. CDR3 bases: TGCGGGGTTAAGGATGGTGATCAGCCCCAGCATTTT.

On this clone: The sample holds other DNA sequences that translate to the same CDR3. The chain recombines TRBV28 with TRBJ1-5; D is possibly TRBD1 (5 bases). Trimming took off 5 bases at V and 9 bases at J, with 11 bases between the two ends. The length of the CDR3 is 12 residues. Germline CDR1 reads MDHEN; CDR2 reads SYDVKM. CDR3 sequence: CASSLQGRPQHF. The CDR3 DNA reads TGTGCCAGCAGTCTCCAGGGTCGGCCCCAGCATTTT.

V is TRBV10-3 and J is TRBJ2-1, with no clear D. Trimming took off 10 bases at V and 2 bases at J, with 9 bases between the two ends. Germline CDR1 is ENHRY and CDR2 is SYGVKD. CDR3 length: 12 residues. As DNA, the CDR3 is TGTGCCAGCGGCCAGACCTACAATGAGCAGTTCTTC. As protein: CASGQTYNEQFF.

This clone has only one observation. The rearrangement links TRBV2 to TRBJ2-1; TRBD1 agrees at 7 bases. The J segment lost 4 bases and the V segment lost 11 bases, leaving 8 bases of the junction unmatched. The CDR3 is 13 amino acids. Germline lookup yields CDR1 SNHLY and CDR2 FYNNEI. Here the CDR3 DNA reads TGTGCCGGCCGCAGACAGGGATACAATGAGCAGTTCTTC. Amino acid sequence: CAGRRQGYNEQFF.

Only a few counts were recorded for this clone. The chain links TRBV4-2 to TRBJ2-7; a weak D match, TRBD2 (6 bases). V was shortened by 0 bases and J by 6 bases, with 9 bases between the two germline ends. The CDR3 length is 13 residues. Germline CDR1 LGHNA, CDR2 YNFKEQ. CDR3 region: CASSQDQGLEQYF. The CDR3 bases are TGTGCCAGCAGCCAAGATCAGGGACTCGAGCAGTACTTC.

This chain connects TRBV5-1 to TRBJ2-1; the D gene is possibly TRBD2 (6 bases). The germline CDR1 and CDR2 sequences are SGHRS and YFSETQ. The CDR3 has 16 amino acids. V was shortened by 0 bases and J by 1 base, with 11 bases between the two germline ends. The CDR3 loop is CASSLVADPSYNEQFF. As DNA, the CDR3 is TGCGCCAGCAGCTTGGTAGCGGACCCGTCCTACAATGAGCAGTTCTTC.

The chain couples TRBV30 to TRBJ1-3; D gene ambiguous. V was clipped by 5 bases and J by 0 bases, with 8 bases between them. Germline V CDR1 and CDR2: GTSNPN, SVGIG (reference sequence). The CDR3 has 13 residues. The chain's CDR3 is CAWDRASGNTIYF. CDR3 DNA: TGTGCCTGGGACCGGGCCTCTGGAAACACCATATATTTT.

The table lists this clone with a count of one. The V gene is TRBV6-1, the J gene TRBJ1-2, with D possibly TRBD1 on 5 matching bases. Deletions cut 3 bases from V and 6 bases from J, with 14 bases between. The CDR3 is 14 amino acids. From germline, CDR1 is MNHNS and CDR2 SASEGT. CDR3 sequence reads: CASSETNGADGYTF. CDR3 DNA sequence: TGTGCCAGCAGTGAGACGAACGGGGCAGATGGCTACACCTTC.

The chain employs TRBV11-2 and TRBJ1-5, with D uncertain. From germline, CDR1 is SGHAT and CDR2 FQNNGV. The CDR3 is made up of 15 amino acids. The V and J ends lost 5 bases and 3 bases respectively, with 14 bases between them. CDR3 sequence (DNA): TGTGCCAGCAGCCCGGGAGGGCAGGCCAATCAGCCCCAGCATTTT. This translates into CASSPGGQANQPQHF. The full variable domain, its missing parts supplied by reference TRBV11-2 and TRBJ1-5, is EAGVAQSPRYKIIEKRQSVAFWCNPISGHATLYWYQQILGQGPKLLIQFQNNGVVDDSQLPKDRFSAERLKGVDSTLKIQPAKLEDSAVYLCASSPGGQANQPQHFGDGTRLSIL.

This clone was found a few times. The chain carries TRBV6-1 and TRBJ2-7, with TRBD1 as a possible D gene (5 bases). V dropped 5 bases and J dropped 2 bases, with 7 bases sitting between them. Germline-derived CDR1 and CDR2 are MNHNS and SASEGT. There are 12 residues in the CDR3. The CDR3 here is CASSKGAYEQYF. The CDR3 coding sequence is TGTGCCAGCAGTAAAGGGGCCTACGAGCAGTACTTC.

The chain is built from TRBV5-4 and TRBJ2-1; D gene unclear. Germline CDR1 and CDR2: SGHNT and YYREEE (reference sequence). The CDR3 runs 13 residues. Trimming took off 3 bases at V and 8 bases at J, with 12 bases between the two ends. The CDR3 reads CASSSALAHEQFF. In DNA form, the CDR3 reads TGTGCCAGCAGCTCCGCCTTGGCGCATGAGCAGTTCTTC.

V usage is TRBV27 and J usage is TRBJ2-7, with TRBD1 as a possible D gene (5 bases). CDR1 and CDR2 (germline): MNHEY, SMNVEV (reference sequence). The V end lost 6 bases, the J end lost 5 bases, and 17 bases lay between the germline ends. The CDR3 contains 14 residues. The CDR3 region is CASSSRATGNEQYF. CDR3 DNA: TGTGCCAGCAGCTCCAGGGCTACTGGGAACGAGCAGTACTTC.

J is TRBJ1-2 and V is TRBV19; D gene unclear. This CDR3 has 14 residues. Trimming cost V 3 bases and J 8 bases, with 16 bases left between them. Germline lookup yields CDR1 LNHDA and CDR2 SQIVND (reference sequence). The chain's CDR3 is CASSMRQRSGGYTF. In DNA, the CDR3 is TGTGCCAGTAGTATGCGGCAGAGGAGCGGGGGCTACACCTTC.

The genes are TRBV18 and TRBJ2-2; D is possibly TRBD2 (5 bases). CDR3 size: 15 residues. The germline V and J ends were trimmed by 3 bases and 4 bases, with 12 bases remaining between them. Germline loops: CDR1 KGHSH, CDR2 LQKENI. The CDR3 DNA reads as TGTGCCAGCTCACCCCCGGCCCGGGGCACCGGGGAGCTGTTTTTT. This codes for CASSPPARGTGELFF. Full variable domain (remainder filled in from reference TRBV18 and TRBJ2-2): NAGVMQNPRHLVRRRGQEARLRCSPMKGHSHVYWYRQLPEEGLKFMVYLQKENIIDESGMPKERFSAEFPKEGPSILRIQQVVRGDSAAYFCASSPPARGTGELFFGEGSRLTVL.